These 4 T cell receptor beta chains share one sample of origin, sequenced in a study of blood T cell repertoires in COVID-19. The assay was immunoSEQ multiplex PCR, and TCRdb's table has in-frame clones only and misses some. Among 70,000 to 100,000 clones listed, about 82% were seen once. The sample comprised peripheral blood. The receptors were gathered from a woman aged 80 or older with acute or convalescent COVID-19.

The chain couples TRBV7-3 to TRBJ2-1; 13 bases line up with TRBD2. Germline CDR1 SGHTA, CDR2 FQGTGA. This CDR3 contains 18 residues. The V segment lost 5 bases and the J segment 4 bases; nucleotides outside the gene matches: 11. The CDR3 loop is CASSPQPPGLAGYNEQFF. The CDR3 DNA reads TGTGCCAGCAGCCCACAGCCCCCGGGACTAGCGGGGTACAATGAGCAGTTCTTC.

The CDR3 here is CASETGWTNEKLFF. For the CDR3, the DNA is TGTGCCAGTGAAACAGGGTGGACTAATGAAAAACTGTTTTTT. This chain connects TRBV6-5 to TRBJ1-4; a possible D gene is TRBD1 (6 bases). CDR3 length: 14 residues. Germline CDR1 and CDR2: MNHEY and SVGAGI. V shed 9 bases and J shed 2 bases, with 13 bases lying between them.

About this clone: The sample carries other DNA sequences with the same CDR3. This chain links TRBV7-9 with TRBJ1-2; D not certain. Trimming shortened V by 0 bases and J by 0 bases, and 8 bases separated the two germline ends. CDR3 length: 15 amino acids. Germline CDR1 is SEHNR and CDR2 is FQNEAQ (reference sequence). CDR3: CASSLAGRANYGYTF. The CDR3 coding sequence is TGTGCCAGCAGCTTAGCGGGCAGAGCTAACTATGGCTACACCTTC.

The rearrangement uses TRBV13 and TRBJ1-4; D remains ambiguous. V gave up 5 bases and J gave up 3 bases, with 10 bases separating them. Germline loops: CDR1 PRHDT, CDR2 FYEKMQ (reference sequence). The CDR3 is 14 amino acids. CDR3 DNA: TGTGCCAGCAGCGTAAGAGCTCCTAATGAAAAACTGTTTTTT. Translating gives CASSVRAPNEKLFF.